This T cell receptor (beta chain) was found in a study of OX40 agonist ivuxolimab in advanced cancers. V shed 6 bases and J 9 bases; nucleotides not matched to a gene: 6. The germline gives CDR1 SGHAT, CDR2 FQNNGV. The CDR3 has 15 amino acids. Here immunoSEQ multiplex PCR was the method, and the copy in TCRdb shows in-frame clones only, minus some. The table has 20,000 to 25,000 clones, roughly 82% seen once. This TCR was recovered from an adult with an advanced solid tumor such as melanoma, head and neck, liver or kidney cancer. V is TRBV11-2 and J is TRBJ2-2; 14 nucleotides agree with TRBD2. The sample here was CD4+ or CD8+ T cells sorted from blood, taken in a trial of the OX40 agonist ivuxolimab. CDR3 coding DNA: TGTGCCAGCAGTTTTGGGACTAGCGGGAGTAGGGAGCTGTTTTTT. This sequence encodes CASSFGTSGSRELFF.